This T cell receptor (beta chain) was recovered during a study of blood T cells in healthy people across ages. The authors ran a second PCR of 7 to 11 cycles using a sample-barcoded 5' primer and a J-beta primer mix. CDR3-containing paired-end reads numbered at least 3 million in each sample. Each CDR3 protein is one row after TCRdb ran MiXCR on the 5' RACE reads. The table has fewer than 1,200,000 distinct CDR3 sequences, 20% to 25% seen once. Per the germline V gene, CDR1 is DFQATT and CDR2 is SNEGSKA (reference sequence). Between the trimmed V and J ends, which lost 6 bases and 4 bases, there was a span of 21 bases. CDR3 length: 16 residues. These records were also assigned to another study, of T cells of mothers and their children. That paper adds: Extracted RNA, in its entirety, went into cDNA synthesis at 1.5 ug per 15 ul. For related and unrelated pairs alike, thymic selection shapes TCR recombination output similarly. The study found slightly higher but non-significant overlap in related versus unrelated mother-child pairs.

V usage is TRBV20-1 and J usage is TRBJ2-2, with D perhaps TRBD1 (6 bases). Sequences were obtained from blood. The clonotype comes from a girl aged 2-10 years in good health. The CDR3 DNA reads as TGCAGTGCGAGATCTGCAGGGGTGGTTTCCACCGGGGAGCTGTTTTTT. Amino acids: CSARSAGVVSTGELFF.